Listed below are T cell receptor beta chains from one sample, sequenced in a study of T cell responses to AZD1222 COVID-19 vaccine. The method was immunoSEQ multiplex PCR; TCRdb's version includes in-frame clones alone and lacks a portion of them. This table has approximately 180,000 clones, about nine tenths appearing once. Material: peripheral blood, obtained on day 0 of AZD1222 vaccination. These receptors came from an adult in good health. The CDR3 runs from the conserved cysteine through the conserved F or W. D genes are given only for firm matches. Part of the rows lack a size; the others show once, few, many or a class for expanded clones.

>TRBJ2-3|TRBV7-6|.|once
CASSLVGGTPDTQYF
TGTGCCAGCAGCTTAGTTGGGGGCACCCCAGATACGCAGTATTTT
>TRBJ2-1|TRBV9|TRBD2|few
CASSVIAGHPRSSYNEQFF
TGTGCCAGCAGCGTAATAGCGGGGCACCCTAGGAGCTCCTACAATGAGCAGTTCTTC
>TRBJ2-5|TRBV5-1|.|.
CASSLEQGRWETQYF
TGCGCCAGCAGCTTGGAGCAGGGGAGGTGGGAGACCCAGTACTTC
>TRBJ2-5|TRBV5-4|TRBD2|once
CASSLGLAGGGETQYF
TGTGCCAGCAGCTTGGGGCTAGCGGGGGGTGGAGAGACCCAGTACTTC
>TRBJ2-3|TRBV5-1|TRBD2|.
CASSYRLAGSTDTQYF
TGCGCCAGCAGCTATAGACTAGCGGGGAGCACAGATACGCAGTATTTT
>TRBJ2-7|TRBV3-1/TRBV3-2|.|few
CASSHSRALEQYF
TGTGCCAGCAGCCATTCAAGGGCTCTCGAGCAGTACTTC
>TRBJ2-3|TRBV27|.|.
CASSLSWLASTDTQYF
TGTGCCAGCAGTTTATCGTGGCTAGCGAGCACAGATACGCAGTATTTT
>TRBJ1-2|TRBV29-1|.|.
CSARDISNYGYTF
TGCAGCGCACGGGACATTTCTAACTATGGCTACACCTTC
>TRBJ2-3|TRBV7-2|.|.
CASSPSLGGWADTQYF
TGTGCCAGCAGCCCCAGCCTAGGGGGTTGGGCAGATACGCAGTATTTT
>TRBJ2-5|TRBV24-1|.|.
CATSDGGEETQYF
TGTGCCACCAGTGATGGGGGAGAAGAGACCCAGTACTTC
>TRBJ2-3|TRBV6-2/TRBV6-3|.|.
CASSFDAGLLTDTQYF
TGTGCCAGCAGTTTTGACGCGGGGCTCCTCACAGATACGCAGTATTTT
>TRBJ2-7|TRBV20-1|.|.
CSASGQDEQYF
TGCAGTGCTAGTGGGCAGGACGAGCAGTACTTC
>TRBJ2-7|TRBV11-3|.|.
CASSPPGRNEQYF
TGTGCCAGCAGCCCCCCGGGGAGGAATGAGCAGTACTTC
>TRBJ2-2|TRBV4-3|.|.
CASSQLATGELFF
TGCGCCAGCAGCCAACTAGCAACCGGGGAGCTGTTTTTT
>TRBJ1-4|TRBV20-1|.|.
CSGQVTEKLFF
TGCAGTGGACAGGTTACTGAAAAACTGTTTTTT
>TRBJ1-4|TRBV19|.|.
CASSIPFRGTNEKLFF
TGTGCCAGTAGTATCCCCTTCAGAGGAACTAATGAAAAACTGTTTTTT
>TRBJ1-1|TRBV9|.|.
CASSVDAGAGTEAFF
TGTGCCAGCAGCGTAGACGCGGGGGCGGGCACTGAAGCTTTCTTT
>TRBJ1-2|TRBV6-5|TRBD1|.
CASSYRPGQSGYTF
TGTGCCAGCAGTTACCGGCCGGGACAGAGTGGCTACACCTTC
>TRBJ1-5|TRBV11-2|.|.
CASSLEAGAPQHF
TGTGCCAGCAGCTTAGAAGCAGGGGCGCCCCAGCATTTT
>TRBJ2-7|TRBV7-2|TRBD1|.
CASSTGQGYEQYF
TGTGCCAGCAGCACGGGACAGGGCTACGAGCAGTACTTC
>TRBJ1-2|TRBV7-9|TRBD1|.
CASRGRDRGYGYTF
TGTGCCAGCAGGGGCCGGGACAGGGGTTATGGCTACACCTTC
>TRBJ2-5|TRBV5-6|TRBD2|.
CASSFGLANQETQYF
TGTGCCAGCAGCTTCGGACTAGCCAACCAAGAGACCCAGTACTTC
>TRBJ2-1|TRBV18|.|.
CASSSQGYNEQFF
TGTGCCAGCTCATCCCAGGGGTACAATGAGCAGTTCTTC
>TRBJ1-3|TRBV7-6|.|.
CASSLGVAGNTIYF
TGTGCCAGCAGTCTAGGGGTGGCTGGAAACACCATATATTTT
>TRBJ1-2|TRBV29-1|TRBD1|.
CSVGTDSNYGYTF
TGCAGCGTGGGGACAGATTCTAACTATGGCTACACCTTC
>TRBJ1-2|TRBV5-3|.|.
CARSSDRVNYGYTF
TGTGCCAGAAGCTCCGACAGAGTGAACTATGGCTACACCTTC
>TRBJ1-1|TRBV9|.|.
CASSVVGEGTEAFF
TGTGCCAGCAGCGTAGTAGGGGAGGGCACTGAAGCTTTCTTT
>TRBJ2-1|TRBV19|.|.
CASSTQKIGEQFF
TGTGCCAGTTCAACCCAAAAGATAGGGGAGCAGTTCTTC
>TRBJ1-5|TRBV5-8|.|.
CASSTYRQGNQPQHF
TGTGCCAGCAGCACGTACCGGCAAGGCAATCAGCCCCAGCATTTT
>TRBJ2-7|TRBV9|TRBD1|once
CASSPRDRDSYEQYF
TGTGCCAGCAGCCCCCGGGACAGGGACTCCTACGAGCAGTACTTC
>TRBJ1-1|TRBV7-3|.|.
CASSLKSQGLGGTEAFF
TGTGCCAGCAGCTTAAAGTCCCAAGGCTTAGGGGGCACTGAAGCTTTCTTT
>TRBJ1-3|TRBV3-1/TRBV3-2|TRBD1|.
CASSQDSEGQGSGNTIYF
TGTGCCAGCAGCCAAGATTCAGAGGGACAGGGCTCTGGAAACACCATATATTTT
>TRBJ2-1|TRBV7-3|.|.
CASSFPGFNNEQFF
TGTGCCAGCAGCTTCCCGGGGTTCAACAATGAGCAGTTCTTC
>TRBJ2-6|TRBV9|TRBD1|.
CASTPQGTASGANVLTF
TGTGCCAGCACCCCCCAAGGGACAGCCTCTGGGGCCAACGTCCTGACTTTC
>TRBJ1-6|TRBV6-5|.|.
CASKFPPSDSPLHF
TGTGCCAGCAAGTTTCCCCCGTCGGATTCACCCCTCCACTTT
>TRBJ2-5|TRBV7-3|TRBD1|few
CASSVRQGAGETQYF
TGTGCCAGCAGCGTCAGACAGGGGGCAGGAGAGACCCAGTACTTC
>TRBJ2-1|TRBV6-5|TRBD2|.
CASKVSRGENNEQFF
TGTGCCAGCAAGGTCTCGCGGGGGGAAAACAATGAGCAGTTCTTC
>TRBJ1-1|TRBV12-3/TRBV12-4|.|.
CASSFGGGTEAFF
TGTGCCAGCAGTTTCGGGGGAGGCACTGAAGCTTTCTTT
>TRBJ1-2|TRBV7-9|TRBD1|.
CASSQQTGGLGLGGYTF
TGTGCCAGCAGCCAGCAGACAGGGGGACTGGGATTGGGCGGCTACACCTTC
>TRBJ2-1|TRBV4-2|.|.
CASSQGGARSYNEQFF
TGTGCCAGCAGCCAAGGCGGGGCACGCTCCTACAATGAGCAGTTCTTC
>TRBJ1-1|TRBV12-3/TRBV12-4|.|.
CASSPLGSTEAFF
TGTGCCAGCAGCCCCCTTGGTAGTACTGAAGCTTTCTTT
>TRBJ1-6|TRBV19|TRBD1|.
CASSPGQGKHSPLHF
TGTGCCAGTAGTCCCGGACAGGGGAAACATTCACCCCTCCACTTT
>TRBJ2-7|TRBV10-3|TRBD2|few
CAIRGGITAYEQYF
TGTGCCATCAGGGGAGGGATAACGGCCTACGAGCAGTACTTC
>TRBJ2-4|TRBV7-3|.|.
CASSLGVSQGKNIQYF
TGTGCCAGCAGCTTAGGAGTGAGCCAGGGGAAAAACATTCAGTACTTC